This TCR beta chain stems from a study of neoadjuvant anti-PD-1 for oral cavity cancer. The wider study: Patients without progression got a fourth dose around day 43. Study results and limitations: Post-nivolumab, blood T cell clonality was significantly elevated in non-responders. TCR analyses covered only a few patients per response group.

Using immunoSEQ multiplex PCR, the repertoire was profiled, and TCRdb retains in-frame clones only, with some absent. The table records more than 6,000 clones, 65% to 85% of them present only once. In regard to this clone: Its antigen remains unknown.

CDR3 length equals 16 residues. The V and J ends lost 1 base and 2 bases, in that order; junction bases with no gene match: 7. Germline lookup yields CDR1 PRHDT and CDR2 FYEKMQ (reference sequence). Blood cells were analyzed directly, without culture or expansion. The V gene is TRBV13, the J gene TRBJ2-5; TRBD1 aligns across 7 bases. This sequence originates from a person between 40 and 85 years old with oral cavity squamous cell carcinoma. This specimen consisted of PBMCs, obtained before nivolumab (anti-PD-1) treatment. CDR3 sequence: CASSLADRVGQETQYF. Here the CDR3 DNA reads TGTGCCAGCAGCTTAGCCGACAGGGTCGGTCAAGAGACCCAGTACTTC.